The 27 T cell receptor beta chains listed next were all sequenced from one sample in a study of T cell responses to AZD1222 COVID-19 vaccine (dated by TCRdb to the early 2020s). The library was made by the immunoSEQ multiplex PCR assay. TCRdb took this table from immuneACCESS and kept in-frame rearrangements with V and J called. Such tables lack part of the clones; where checked against another copy, unresolved V genes explain under half of the gap, and the rest is unexplained. Here the sample has around 180,000 clones; roughly 92% occur a single time. Less than 11% of the sample comes from the top ten. The time point label corresponds to: baseline before first vaccination. This material consisted of peripheral blood, taken on day 0 of AZD1222 vaccination. Receptor source: an adult in good health.

The chain recombines TRBV28 with TRBJ2-4; 7 bases line up with TRBD2. The length of the CDR3 is 15 residues. Losses at the gene ends were 6 bases for V and 1 base for J; bases not matched to a gene: 6. Germline CDR1 is MDHEN and CDR2 is SYDVKM. This CDR3 reads CASSPNGGAKNIQYF. CDR3 DNA sequence: TGTGCCAGCAGCCCCAACGGGGGGGCCAAAAACATTCAGTACTTC.

This chain connects TRBV27 to TRBJ1-1; a possible D gene is TRBD1 (5 bases). The length of the CDR3 is 13 residues. Germline lookup yields CDR1 MNHEY and CDR2 SMNVEV (reference sequence). V lost 6 bases and J lost 5, with 13 bases in between. CDR3 nucleotide sequence: TGTGCCAGCAGGACCCAGGGTTTTACTGAAGCTTTCTTT. This codes for CASRTQGFTEAFF.

This sequence joins TRBV25-1 and TRBJ2-7, with D unclear. This CDR3 region has 16 residues. Per germline, CDR1 MGHDK and CDR2 SYGVNS. The V and J ends lost 3 bases and 4 bases respectively, with 19 bases between them. This CDR3 reads CASSDMSGPTQYEQYF. DNA for the CDR3: TGTGCCAGCAGTGATATGTCCGGCCCGACACAATACGAGCAGTACTTC.

CDR3: CASSLGLLRKRDQPQHF. The CDR3 DNA sequence: TGTGCCAGCAGCTTGGGCCTCCTCAGAAAGCGGGATCAGCCCCAGCATTTT. The rearrangement uses TRBV7-8 and TRBJ1-5, with D uncertain. Germline lookup yields CDR1 SGHVS and CDR2 FQNEAQ. The CDR3 loop spans 17 amino acids. Trimming stripped 3 bases from V and 5 bases from J, with 20 bases between.

V usage is TRBV7-2 and J usage is TRBJ1-2; 9 nucleotides align to TRBD1. V gave up 5 bases and J gave up 6 bases; unmatched junction bases: 7. This CDR3 region has 14 residues. CDR1 and CDR2 from the germline V gene are SGHTA and FQGNSA. This CDR3 reads CASSKRGTGNGYTF. The CDR3 coding sequence is TGTGCCAGCAGCAAAAGGGGGACAGGGAATGGCTACACCTTC.

The chain's CDR3 is CASSLAGTSGVLYNEQFF. CDR3 nucleotides: TGCGCCAGCAGCTTGGCCGGGACTAGCGGGGTACTATACAATGAGCAGTTCTTC. This chain joins TRBV5-1 and TRBJ2-1, with 13 bases lining up with TRBD2. Unmatched junction bases numbered 7, after V lost 0 bases and J lost 4 bases. The CDR3 spans 18 residues. In germline, CDR1 is SGHRS, CDR2 YFSETQ.

This sequence joins TRBV13 and TRBJ2-1; D gene uncertain. Trimming took off 3 bases at V and 4 bases at J, with 16 bases between the two ends. CDR1 and CDR2 from the germline V gene are PRHDT and FYEKMQ (reference sequence). The length of the CDR3 is 16 residues. CDR3 nucleotides: TGTGCCAGCAGCTTCCCATCTAGTTCGGTTTACAATGAGCAGTTCTTC. This gives the protein CASSFPSSSVYNEQFF.

V usage is TRBV9 and J usage is TRBJ2-1, with 10 bases aligning to TRBD2. V dropped 2 bases and J dropped 7; count of bases not matched to a gene: 6. Germline V gene lookup returns CDR1 SGDLS and CDR2 YYNGEE. The CDR3 consists of 15 residues. CDR3 bases: TGTGCCAGCAGCGTGAGCGGGGGGGCTTTTAATGAGCAGTTCTTC. It codes for CASSVSGGAFNEQFF.

V and J are TRBV2 and TRBJ2-1, with D uncertain. The ends were cut back, 5 bases at V and 0 bases at J, with 8 bases in the middle. The germline V gene encodes CDR1 SNHLY and CDR2 FYNNEI. This CDR3 has 14 amino acids. The CDR3 DNA follows: TGTGCCAGCAGTAACTCGCGCTCCTACAATGAGCAGTTCTTC. Amino acid sequence: CASSNSRSYNEQFF.

The V call is TRBV11-2, the J call TRBJ1-4; tentatively, D is TRBD1 (5 bases). V dropped 1 base and J dropped 0 bases, with 18 bases sitting between them. CDR3 size: 19 residues. Germline assignment: CDR1 SGHAT and CDR2 FQNNGV. The CDR3 coding sequence is TGTGCCAGCAGCTTAGGCGCTTGGGGCAGGGATGCAACTAATGAAAAACTGTTTTTT. Translated, it gives CASSLGAWGRDATNEKLFF.

This chain links TRBV7-2 with TRBJ1-3, with TRBD1 as a possible D gene (5 bases). Germline CDR1 is SGHTA and CDR2 is FQGNSA. The CDR3 is 17 residues long. The ends were cut back, 4 bases at V and 0 bases at J, with 16 bases in the middle. CDR3 nucleotide sequence: TGTGCCAGCAGCTCTCTTGGGACTCGCGGCTCTGGAAACACCATATATTTT. This translates into CASSSLGTRGSGNTIYF.

The J gene is TRBJ2-5, the V gene TRBV5-1; possibly TRBD1 for D (6 bases). V was shortened by 0 bases and J by 5 bases, with 11 bases between the two germline ends. This CDR3 is 14 amino acids long. Germline-derived CDR1 and CDR2 are SGHRS and YFSETQ. Here the CDR3 reads CASSLDRVGETQYF. Written as DNA, the CDR3 is TGCGCCAGCAGCTTGGACAGGGTGGGCGAGACCCAGTACTTC.

The CDR3 DNA is TGTGCCAGCAGTGAAGCGTTACCTAGGGGCTACACCTTC. Protein sequence: CASSEALPRGYTF. This rearrangement joins TRBV2 to TRBJ1-2; no clear D. V was pared by 0 bases and J by 8 bases, with 10 bases between. The CDR3 length is 13 residues. CDR1 SNHLY and CDR2 FYNNEI come from the germline V gene.

V is TRBV5-4 and J is TRBJ1-4; D ambiguous. V gave up 4 bases and J gave up 4 bases, with 11 bases separating them. Germline V gives CDR1 SGHNT, CDR2 YYREEE (reference sequence). This CDR3 comprises 14 residues. Here the CDR3 reads CASSMQDDNEKLFF. The CDR3 nucleotides are TGTGCCAGCAGCATGCAAGACGATAATGAAAAACTGTTTTTT.

This chain uses TRBV3-1 (or the pseudogene TRBV3-2) with TRBJ2-1; 11 bases agree with TRBD2. CDR1 and CDR2 from the germline V gene are LGHDT and YNNKEL (reference sequence). The CDR3 totals 19 residues. J lost 3 bases, V lost 1 base, and 11 bases had no gene match. CDR3 nucleotide sequence: TGTGCCAGCAGCCAAGGAATATTGGGACTAGCGGTAGGCTACAATGAGCAGTTCTTC. Translating it yields CASSQGILGLAVGYNEQFF.

The genes are TRBV11-2 and TRBJ1-2; 8 nucleotides align to TRBD1. This CDR3 spans 14 amino acids. CDR1 is SGHAT, CDR2 FQNNGV, per germline. V lost 1 base to trimming and J lost 5 bases; unmatched junction nucleotides: 3. The CDR3 loop is CASSLGRGRYGYTF. The CDR3 DNA reads as TGTGCCAGCAGCTTAGGCAGGGGGCGGTATGGCTACACCTTC.

The chain couples TRBV27 to TRBJ2-1; D not resolved. From germline, CDR1 is MNHEY and CDR2 SMNVEV (reference sequence). The V and J ends lost 0 bases and 5 bases respectively, with 5 bases between them. There are 13 residues in the CDR3. CDR3 nucleotide sequence: TGTGCCAGCAGTTTATCACGGAACAATGAGCAGTTCTTC. It specifies CASSLSRNNEQFF.

The chain couples TRBV7-9 to TRBJ1-1; tentative D call: TRBD1 (6 bases). V lost 1 base and J lost 4, with 16 bases in between. The CDR3 sequence is 16 residues long. Germline loops: CDR1 SEHNR, CDR2 FQNEAQ (reference sequence). In DNA, the CDR3 is TGTGCCAGCAGCTTAGAATTGGGGGCGCGAGGCACTGAAGCTTTCTTT. It encodes CASSLELGARGTEAFF. Complete variable domain (other parts from reference TRBV7-9 and TRBJ1-1): DTGVSQNPRHKITKRGQNVTFRCDPISEHNRLYWYRQTLGQGPEFLTYFQNEAQLEKSRLLSDRFSAERPKGSFSTLEIQRTEQGDSAMYLCASSLELGARGTEAFFGQGTRLTVV.

V is TRBV29-1 and J is TRBJ1-5; D gene ambiguous. The CDR3 has 12 residues. Per germline, CDR1 SQVTM and CDR2 ANQGSEA. Trimming shortened V by 4 bases and J by 5 bases, and 9 bases separated the two germline ends. The CDR3 bases are TGCAGCGTTGGAGGACCAGATCAGCCCCAGCATTTT. Its protein product is CSVGGPDQPQHF.

The count of this clone is one. The chain employs TRBV6-4 and TRBJ1-6; tentatively, D is TRBD1 (6 bases). The CDR3 is 13 amino acids. Germline assignment: CDR1 MRHNA and CDR2 SNTAGT. V was pared by 4 bases and J by 10 bases, with 11 bases between. CDR3 sequence (DNA): TGTGCCAGCAGTGTACAGGGACAATCACCCCTCCACTTT. Residues: CASSVQGQSPLHF.

This sequence joins TRBV7-8 and TRBJ1-2; weak D call: TRBD1 (5 bases). V shed 0 bases and J shed 4 bases, with 18 bases lying between them. This CDR3 region has 17 residues. Germline V gene lookup returns CDR1 SGHVS and CDR2 FQNEAQ. CDR3 amino acids: CASSLALTGTRGYGYTF. The CDR3 DNA reads TGTGCCAGCAGCTTAGCACTAACTGGGACTCGCGGCTATGGCTACACCTTC.

V and J are TRBV6-5 and TRBJ2-7; possibly TRBD1 for D (5 bases). There are 12 residues in the CDR3. Trimming took off 6 bases at V and 6 bases at J, with 12 bases between the two ends. The V gene's germline CDR1 is MNHEY and CDR2 SVGAGI. CDR3 bases: TGTGCCAGCAGCGACAGACAAGGCGAGCAGTACGTC. Protein product: CASSDRQGEQYV.

Only one count was recorded for this clone. The chain joins TRBV24-1 to TRBJ2-1; TRBD2 aligns across 11 bases. This CDR3 is built from 16 residues. The germline CDR1 and CDR2 sequences are KGHDR and SFDVKD. V lost 4 bases to trimming and J lost 6 bases; unmatched junction nucleotides: 7. The CDR3 reads CATSETSGVNPNEQFF. The CDR3, as DNA: TGTGCCACCAGTGAGACTAGCGGGGTTAACCCCAATGAGCAGTTCTTC.

J is TRBJ1-2 and V is TRBV5-1, with D possibly matching TRBD1 (5 bases). Germline CDR1 reads SGHRS; CDR2 reads YFSETQ. The V gene lost 2 bases and the J gene lost 4 bases, with 12 bases spanning the gap. The CDR3 consists of 14 residues. CDR3 nucleotide sequence: TGCGCCAGCAGCTTAAGCGGGGGAGGCTATGGCTACACCTTC. Translating it yields CASSLSGGGYGYTF.

The CDR3 loop reads CASSQDRTTYLSPLHF. CDR3 in DNA: TGTGCCAGCAGCCAAGATAGAACGACCTATCTTTCACCCCTCCACTTT. The rearrangement links TRBV14 to TRBJ1-6; D unclear. This CDR3 has 16 amino acids. V gave up 0 bases and J gave up 9 bases, with 15 bases separating them. Germline V gives CDR1 SGHDN, CDR2 FVKESK.

This clone was observed a handful of times. The chain has TRBV3-1 (or the pseudogene TRBV3-2) and TRBJ2-1, with 8 bases that match TRBD2. Germline assignment: CDR1 LGHDT and CDR2 YNNKEL (reference sequence). Trimming at V came to 5 bases and at J to 15 bases, leaving 12 bases not matched to a gene. The CDR3 totals 13 residues. CDR3 bases: TGTGCCAGCAGCACCACTTCGGGGGGGCCGTCGTTCTTC. Encoded protein: CASSTTSGGPSFF.

The chain links TRBV19 to TRBJ1-2, with 7 bases matching TRBD1. CDR1 is LNHDA, CDR2 SQIVND, per germline (reference sequence). Trimming took 5 bases from V and 4 from J; bases not matched to a gene: 7. The CDR3 extends over 14 amino acids. The CDR3 DNA follows: TGTGCCAGTAGTTTAACAGGGGCCCGCTATGGCTACACCTTC. Its translation: CASSLTGARYGYTF.